These T cell receptor beta chains were read from a single sample in a study of CD8 T cells in Susac syndrome. TCRdb reanalysed the immunoSEQ multiplex PCR reads using MiXCR and keeps one entry per CDR3 protein. The data hold some 110,000 distinct CDR3 sequences, with about 92% observed a single time. The sequenced sample was CD4+ T cells from PBMCs. Receptor source: a human donor with multiple sclerosis. Each CDR3 is given with its conserved first and last residue. Fields, in order: J gene, clone size, V gene, D gene, CDR3 protein, CDR3 DNA. The D gene is left open where the match is weak. Expanded clones get a size class; other rows say once, few or many, or leave the size out.

>TRBJ2-1|-|TRBV7-9|TRBD2
CASSPGLAGGLNEQFF
TGTGCCAGCAGCCCTGGACTAGCGGGGGGGCTTAATGAGCAGTTCTTC
>TRBJ1-2|few|TRBV29-1|-
CSVEVGYGYTF
TGCAGCGTTGAGGTCGGGTATGGCTACACCTTC
>TRBJ1-2|few|TRBV6-6|-
CASSPIQGSGYTF
TGTGCCAGCAGTCCTATTCAGGGTTCCGGCTACACCTTC
>TRBJ2-5|-|TRBV7-2|-
CASSFKRRPSQETQYF
TGTGCCAGCAGCTTCAAGCGGAGGCCATCACAAGAGACCCAGTACTTC
>TRBJ2-3|-|TRBV20-1|TRBD2
CSAVSSGGDTQYF
TGCAGTGCTGTGTCTAGCGGGGGAGATACGCAGTATTTT
>TRBJ1-3|-|TRBV29-1|TRBD1
CSVWGQGTSSGNTIYF
TGCAGCGTGTGGGGACAGGGTACTAGCTCTGGAAACACCATATATTTT
>TRBJ1-1|-|TRBV3-1|-
CASSSRTAEAFF
TGTGCCAGCAGTTCTCGGACCGCGGAAGCTTTCTTT
>TRBJ2-4|-|TRBV10-1|TRBD1
CASSGGTGYIQYF
TGCGCCAGCAGCGGCGGGACAGGATACATTCAGTACTTC
>TRBJ2-5|-|TRBV7-2|TRBD2
CASSGGPKTQYF
TGTGCCAGCTCGGGGGGGCCGAAGACCCAGTACTTC
>TRBJ2-2|-|TRBV7-2|TRBD1
CASSPDRGRTRGPGELFF
TGTGCCAGCAGCCCGGACAGGGGGCGAACCAGGGGTCCCGGGGAGCTGTTTTTT
>TRBJ1-5|-|TRBV18|-
CASSPTAGGGNQPQHF
TGTGCCAGCTCACCGACGGCAGGAGGTGGCAATCAGCCCCAGCATTTT
>TRBJ1-2|-|TRBV5-6|-
CASSFQFLGYTF
TGTGCCAGCAGCTTTCAGTTTTTGGGCTACACCTTC
>TRBJ1-4|-|TRBV7-9|TRBD1
CASSRQGPEEKLFF
TGTGCCAGCAGCCGACAGGGGCCCGAAGAAAAACTGTTTTTT
>TRBJ2-2|-|TRBV11-2|TRBD1
CASSQNTGVNTGELFF
TGTGCCAGCAGTCAAAACACAGGGGTAAACACCGGGGAGCTGTTTTTT
>TRBJ1-4|-|TRBV5-1|-
CASSLGPGSDEKLFF
TGCGCCAGCAGCTTGGGTCCGGGGTCGGATGAAAAACTGTTTTTT
>TRBJ2-5|-|TRBV9|-
CASSVTLRETQYF
TGTGCCAGCAGCGTAACTCTCCGGGAGACCCAGTACTTC
>TRBJ2-2|-|TRBV10-3|-
CAISVESPNTGELFF
TGTGCCATCAGTGTGGAGAGCCCGAACACCGGGGAGCTGTTTTTT
>TRBJ2-3|-|TRBV9|-
CASSPRDQAGDTQYF
TGTGCCAGCAGCCCGAGGGATCAAGCGGGAGATACGCAGTATTTT
>TRBJ1-5|-|TRBV27|TRBD1
CASSSPGGNQPQHF
TGTGCCAGCAGTTCCCCAGGGGGTAATCAGCCCCAGCATTTT
>TRBJ1-6|-|TRBV9|-
CASSVVDKGSYNSPLHF
TGTGCCAGCAGCGTAGTTGACAAAGGCTCCTATAATTCACCCCTCCACTTT
>TRBJ2-4|few|TRBV12-3/TRBV12-4|TRBD2
CASNLGGLAKNIQYF
TGTGCCAGCAACTTGGGAGGGCTAGCCAAAAACATTCAGTACTTC
>TRBJ2-1|-|TRBV11-2|TRBD2
CASSLERGGRNEQFF
TGTGCCAGCAGCTTAGAGCGGGGGGGCCGCAATGAGCAGTTCTTC
>TRBJ1-1|-|TRBV28|-
CATKRSANTEAFF
TGTGCCACCAAAAGGTCAGCGAACACTGAAGCTTTCTTT
>TRBJ2-3|-|TRBV4-1|-
CASSPRQGTDTQYF
TGCGCCAGCAGCCCTCGACAGGGCACAGATACGCAGTATTTT
>TRBJ1-1|once|TRBV6-2/TRBV6-3|TRBD1
CASSWGQGLNTEAFF
TGTGCCAGCAGTTGGGGACAGGGATTGAACACTGAAGCTTTCTTT
>TRBJ1-1|-|TRBV29-1|-
CSVGDELGIRGEAFF
TGCAGCGTTGGTGATGAATTGGGTATTCGCGGTGAAGCTTTCTTT
>TRBJ1-1|-|TRBV27|TRBD1
CASSFRGQGYETFF
TGTGCCAGCAGTTTTCGGGGACAGGGTTACGAAACTTTCTTT
>TRBJ1-1|-|TRBV29-1|-
CSVEAISVMNTEAFF
TGCAGCGTTGAAGCCATAAGCGTAATGAACACTGAAGCCTTCTTT
>TRBJ1-2|-|TRBV4-1|TRBD1
CASSQRTGNYGYTF
TGCGCCAGCAGCCAAAGGACAGGGAACTATGGCTACACCTTC
>TRBJ2-2|few|TRBV4-1|TRBD1
CASSPGQGRTGELFF
TGCGCCAGCAGCCCTGGACAGGGTCGCACCGGGGAGCTGTTTTTT
>TRBJ2-5|-|TRBV18|-
CASSPPGQSETQYF
TGTGCCAGCTCACCACCGGGCCAGAGCGAGACCCAGTACTTC
>TRBJ2-7|-|TRBV6-5|TRBD2
CASSRLAGVHEQYF
TGTGCCAGCAGTCGGCTAGCGGGGGTACACGAGCAGTACTTC
>TRBJ2-3|-|TRBV20-1|TRBD2
CSARDSGGGTDTQYF
TGCAGTGCTAGAGACTCGGGGGGGGGCACAGATACGCAGTATTTT
>TRBJ2-1|-|TRBV9|TRBD2
CASSGGLAGGNEQFF
TGTGCCAGCAGCGGGGGACTAGCGGGGGGGAATGAGCAGTTCTTC
>TRBJ2-4|-|TRBV20-1|-
CSARDPGKNIQYF
TGCAGTGCTAGAGATCCTGGCAAAAACATTCAGTACTTC
>TRBJ2-5|-|TRBV3-1|-
CASSQDGVGGQETQYF
TGTGCCAGCAGCCAAGACGGCGTCGGGGGCCAAGAGACCCAGTACTTC
>TRBJ1-1|-|TRBV2|-
CASSEVAGSGRTEAFF
TGTGCCAGCAGTGAAGTGGCGGGGTCGGGTAGGACTGAAGCTTTCTTT
>TRBJ1-1|once|TRBV2|TRBD1
CASRQGRGTEAFF
TGTGCCAGTCGACAGGGGCGGGGGACTGAAGCTTTCTTT
>TRBJ2-3|-|TRBV2|TRBD2
CASSTSGGARRADTQYF
TGTGCCAGCAGTACTAGCGGGGGGGCCCGTCGGGCAGATACGCAGTATTTT
>TRBJ1-3|-|TRBV9|-
CASSPPGYSGNTIYF
TGTGCCAGCAGCCCCCCGGGCTACTCTGGAAACACCATATATTTT
>TRBJ1-4|-|TRBV2|TRBD1
CASSLETGANEKLFF
TGTGCCAGCAGTTTGGAGACAGGGGCTAATGAAAAACTGTTTTTT
>TRBJ2-6|-|TRBV5-1|TRBD1
CASTPQGANGANVLTF
TGCGCCAGCACCCCACAGGGGGCGAACGGGGCCAACGTCCTGACTTTC
>TRBJ1-6|few|TRBV7-8|-
CASSLGRENNSPLHF
TGTGCCAGCAGCTTAGGTCGAGAAAATAATTCACCCCTCCACTTT
>TRBJ2-2|-|TRBV29-1|TRBD2
CSVATSGGWSGELFF
TGCAGCGTTGCGACTAGCGGGGGGTGGAGCGGGGAGCTGTTTTTT
>TRBJ1-3|-|TRBV6-6|-
CASSYRGYSGNTIYF
TGTGCCAGCAGTTACCGAGGGTACTCTGGAAACACCATATATTTT
>TRBJ2-2|-|TRBV6-2/TRBV6-3|-
CASSLLKSGELFF
TGTGCCAGCAGCCTATTAAAGTCCGGGGAGCTGTTTTTT
>TRBJ1-1|-|TRBV7-2|TRBD1
CASSWDRGRAFF
TGTGCCAGCAGCTGGGACAGGGGGCGTGCTTTCTTT
>TRBJ2-2|-|TRBV10-3|-
CAISDQRGLGELFF
TGTGCCATCAGTGACCAAAGAGGGTTGGGGGAGCTGTTTTTT
>TRBJ2-1|-|TRBV5-1|-
CASSWGAFPNEQFF
TGCGCCAGCAGCTGGGGGGCGTTCCCCAATGAGCAGTTCTTC
>TRBJ1-6|-|TRBV6-6|TRBD1
CASRLTGDNSPLHF
TGTGCCAGCAGACTTACAGGGGATAATTCACCCCTCCACTTT
>TRBJ1-2|-|TRBV20-1|-
CSASPGDYGYTF
TGCAGTGCTAGTCCAGGGGACTATGGCTACACCTTC
>TRBJ2-6|-|TRBV4-3|-
CASSPKAGANVLTF
TGCGCCAGCAGCCCAAAAGCTGGGGCCAACGTCCTGACTTTC
>TRBJ2-7|once|TRBV18|-
CASSPPGDEQYF
TGTGCCAGCTCACCACCGGGGGACGAGCAGTACTTC